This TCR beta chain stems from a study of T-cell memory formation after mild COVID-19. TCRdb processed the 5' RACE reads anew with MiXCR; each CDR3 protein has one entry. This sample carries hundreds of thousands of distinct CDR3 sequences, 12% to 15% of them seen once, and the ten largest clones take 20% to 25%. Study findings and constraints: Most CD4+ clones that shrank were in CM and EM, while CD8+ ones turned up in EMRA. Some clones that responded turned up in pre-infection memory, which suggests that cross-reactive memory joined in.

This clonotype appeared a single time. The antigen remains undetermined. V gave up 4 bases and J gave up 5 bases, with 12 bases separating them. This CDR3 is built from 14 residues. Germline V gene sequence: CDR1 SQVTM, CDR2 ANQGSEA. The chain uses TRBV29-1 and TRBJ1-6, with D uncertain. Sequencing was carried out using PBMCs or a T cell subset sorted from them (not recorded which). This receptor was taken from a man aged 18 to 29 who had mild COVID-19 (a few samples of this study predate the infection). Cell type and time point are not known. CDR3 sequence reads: CSVAIGTDNSPLHF. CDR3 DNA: TGCAGCGTTGCTATTGGCACGGATAATTCACCCCTCCACTTT.